Only a few counts were recorded for the clone carrying this TCR beta chain. What it binds is unknown. The data belong to a study of cytomegalovirus exposure and HLA in healthy donors. Overall study findings and caveats: Presence/absence analyses supposed approximately even sequencing depth among donors. There were some public TCRs occurring in many donors, but most TCR sequences were rare. Judged likely to be a sequencing artifact was a cluster of highly shared sequence variants. Earlier findings revealed that most TCR beta V segments proved productive either about 90% or about 30% of the time.

Researchers ran the PCR with 60 Vbeta and 13 Jbeta primers. Sequencing used immunoSEQ multiplex PCR; TCRdb keeps in-frame clones, though not all of them. The sample records fewer than 200,000 clones, around 82% being singletons. Germline loops: CDR1 SGHAT, CDR2 FQNNGV. Trimming shortened V by 6 bases and J by 1 base, and 16 bases separated the two germline ends. This CDR3 comprises 15 residues. The origin of this receptor is a man between 45 and 60 years old in good health and CMV-seropositive. This rearrangement joins TRBV11-2 to TRBJ2-7, with D possibly being TRBD2 (5 bases). Material: PBMCs. The CDR3 nucleotides read TGTGCCAGCAGACTAGGGCAAGGACTTTCCTACGAGCAGTACTTC. This translates into CASRLGQGLSYEQYF.